The rows below give T cell receptor beta chains drawn from one sample of a study of brain metastases from non-small cell lung cancer. Profiling relied on immunoSEQ multiplex PCR, and the TCRdb table lists in-frame clones only, not all of them. There are roughly 810 clones in the sample; about 88% occur only once, and approximately 10% lies in the top ten. The sequenced material came from primary lung tumor tissue. These receptors were taken from a donor at least 40 years old with non-small cell lung cancer. The CDR3 runs from the conserved cysteine through the conserved F or W. The D gene is left open where the match is weak. Rows give clone size only sometimes, using once, few, many, or a class for an expanded clone.

J gene | clone size | V gene | D gene | CDR3 DNA | CDR3 protein
TRBJ2-3 | NA | TRBV19 | NA | TGTGCCAGTAGTATTTCGGCGTTTAGCACAGATACGCAGTATTTT | CASSISAFSTDTQYF
TRBJ2-1 | NA | TRBV11-3 | TRBD2 | TGTGCCAGCAGCCCGACTAGCGGGAGGACCAATGAGCAGTTCTTC | CASSPTSGRTNEQFF
TRBJ1-1 | few | TRBV3-1/TRBV3-2 | TRBD1 | TGTGCCAGCAGCTCTTCTGGGACAGGGGCTTTCTTT | CASSSSGTGAFF
TRBJ2-7 | NA | TRBV28 | NA | TGTGCCAGCAGCCCGCAGGGTTACGAGCAGTACTTC | CASSPQGYEQYF
TRBJ1-4 | NA | TRBV30 | NA | TGTGCCTGGAGTCGGTCAGCAGCAACTAATGAAAAACTGTTTTTT | CAWSRSAATNEKLFF
TRBJ2-1 | NA | TRBV14 | NA | TGTGCCAGCAGCCAAACCTACAGACCACAGCTTTACAATGAGCAGTTCTTC | CASSQTYRPQLYNEQFF
TRBJ2-2 | NA | TRBV14 | NA | TGTGCCAGCAGCCATCTTATGGCGTTCGGGGAGCTGTTTTTT | CASSHLMAFGELFF
TRBJ2-2 | NA | TRBV5-4 | NA | TGTGTCAGCACCAGTGGAGGGGGCACCGGGGAGCTGTTTTTT | CVSTSGGGTGELFF
TRBJ2-2 | once | TRBV27 | TRBD2 | TGTGCCAGCACTCGACTAGCGGGAGGGTTCACCGGGGAGCTGTTTTTT | CASTRLAGGFTGELFF
TRBJ2-7 | NA | TRBV6-5 | NA | TGTGCCAGCAGTTACTCGTCTTCTCTTAACTACGAGCAGTACTTC | CASSYSSSLNYEQYF
TRBJ2-7 | NA | TRBV19 | TRBD2 | TGTGCCAGTAGTATGCGGGGGAATCCGTACGAGCAGTACTTC | CASSMRGNPYEQYF
TRBJ2-5 | NA | TRBV3-1/TRBV3-2 | TRBD1 | TGTGCCAGCAGCCAACCGGACAGGCTGGATAGGGAGACCCAGTACTTC | CASSQPDRLDRETQYF
TRBJ2-5 | NA | TRBV29-1 | TRBD1 | TGCAGCGTGGACAGGGCCCAAGAGACCCAGTACTTC | CSVDRAQETQYF
TRBJ2-3 | NA | TRBV29-1 | NA | TGCAGCGTTTTCTCCGGTAGGGGGCGACTAGCCGGCACAGATACGCAGTATTTT | CSVFSGRGRLAGTDTQYF
TRBJ2-2 | NA | TRBV19 | NA | TGTGCCAGTAGTATAAGACTCGGGGAGCTGTTTTTT | CASSIRLGELFF
TRBJ1-3 | NA | TRBV12-2 | NA | TGTGCAAGTCGTGACCGGCTACGAAGATCCTCTGGAAACACCATATATTTT | CASRDRLRRSSGNTIYF
TRBJ1-2 | NA | TRBV14 | TRBD1 | TGTGCCAGCAGCCTCCTTGGGACAGATCATGGCTACACCTTC | CASSLLGTDHGYTF
TRBJ2-7 | NA | TRBV10-1 | NA | TGCGCCAGCAGCGGCGGACTGTCCTACGAGCAGTACTTC | CASSGGLSYEQYF
TRBJ1-2 | once | TRBV6-2/TRBV6-3 | NA | TGTGCCAGCAGTTCCGAGACCTATGGCTACACCTTC | CASSSETYGYTF
TRBJ2-1 | NA | TRBV7-9 | TRBD2 | TGTGCCAGCAGCTTATTTTCGGGAGGGGAAGGCTTCGGTGAGCAGTTCTTC | CASSLFSGGEGFGEQFF
TRBJ1-2 | NA | TRBV10-3 | NA | TGTGCCATCAGTGAGTCTGACAGCGTCTATGGCTACACCTTC | CAISESDSVYGYTF
TRBJ2-3 | NA | TRBV7-9 | TRBD1 | TGTGCCAGCAGCCCGAGGACAGGGCAAGGCACAGATACGCAGTATTTT | CASSPRTGQGTDTQYF
TRBJ2-6 | NA | TRBV5-4 | NA | TGTGCCAGCAGCTCTGTTCTCCGCTCTGGGGCCAACGTCCTGACTTTC | CASSSVLRSGANVLTF